The 13 T cell receptor beta chains given below trace back to one sample, sequenced in a study of post-analysis software for immune sequencing data. Findings and limits, study-wide: Patients had higher frequencies than controls of a handful of TRBV segments, including TRBV5-6, TRBV5-1 and TRBV20-1.

Antigens of these TCRs are unknown. cDNA libraries for TCR beta contained unique molecular identifiers. MiXCR was run by TCRdb on the PCR reads, yielding one entry per CDR3 protein. Among hundreds of thousands of distinct CDR3 sequences listed, 55% to 60% were seen once. The sample consisted of blood. These receptors were taken from a girl aged 2 to 10 with multiple sclerosis.

In its sample, this clonotype was seen once. At one boundary the junction diverges from the germline segment, which might be a read error. This chain joins TRBV27 and TRBJ2-7; TRBD1 matches at 8 bases. CDR3 length equals 15 residues. The germline gives CDR1 MNHEY, CDR2 SMNVEV (reference sequence). The CDR3 DNA reads TGTGCCAGCAGAAGAGTCGGGACAGGCTCCGACGAGCAGTACTTC. Protein product: CASRRVGTGSDEQYF.

The V and J genes are TRBV9 and TRBJ1-2; D call uncertain. Germline V gene sequence: CDR1 SGDLS, CDR2 YYNGEE. This CDR3 is built from 14 residues. V was cut by 0 bases and J by 8 bases, with 14 bases left in between. CDR3 coding DNA: TGTGCCAGCAGCGTAGGAACCGGGAAGAGCGGCTACACCTTC. Translated, it gives CASSVGTGKSGYTF.

The CDR3 loop is CASRPGQGAYEQYF. The CDR3 region has the DNA TGTGCCAGCAGGCCGGGACAGGGGGCCTACGAGCAGTACTTC. The chain couples TRBV6-1 to TRBJ2-7, with 11 positions matching TRBD1. This CDR3 is 14 amino acids long. Trimming at V came to 6 bases and at J to 2 bases, leaving 3 bases not matched to a gene. Germline assignment: CDR1 MNHNS and CDR2 SASEGT.

The chain uses TRBV19 and TRBJ1-1, with a weak D call TRBD1 (5 bases). Trimming cost V 10 bases and J 5 bases, with 23 bases left between them. The CDR3 is made up of 15 amino acids. Germline V gives CDR1 LNHDA, CDR2 SQIVND (reference sequence). The CDR3 loop is CATEGEGLEGTEAFF. CDR3 sequence (DNA): TGTGCCACCGAGGGAGAGGGGCTTGAGGGTACTGAAGCTTTCTTT.

This clonotype was counted a single time. The gene calls are TRBV15 and TRBJ2-7; D not resolved. V was trimmed by 0 bases and J by 3 bases, leaving 9 bases between them. The CDR3 runs 14 residues. The V gene's germline CDR1 is LNHNV and CDR2 YYDKDF (reference sequence). The CDR3 sequence: CATSRDPSVYEQYF. CDR3 DNA: TGTGCCACCAGCAGAGATCCTTCGGTCTACGAGCAGTACTTC.

The CDR3 bases are TGCAGTGCTAGAGGGCCCTGGGGGGGTTCAGGTGCAGATACGCAGTATTTT. Translation gives CSARGPWGGSGADTQYF. V and J are TRBV20-1 and TRBJ2-3; 7 bases match TRBD2. The CDR3 runs 17 residues. The germline gives CDR1 DFQATT, CDR2 SNEGSKA (reference sequence). The V segment lost 1 base and the J segment 4 bases; nucleotides outside the gene matches: 14.

Regarding this clonotype: The junction departs from the called germline gene at one end, perhaps through a read error. The V gene is TRBV7-2, the J gene TRBJ2-5; possibly TRBD1 for D (6 bases). Germline-derived CDR1 and CDR2 are SGHTA and FQGNSA. The CDR3 sequence is 16 residues long. CDR3 nucleotides: TGTGCCAGCAGCCAGGTCGGACAGACCTGGGAAGAGACCCGGTACTTC. It is translated as CASSQVGQTWEETRYF.

The chain combines TRBV28 with TRBJ2-2; D is unclear. Trimming left V 3 bases short and J 0 bases short, with 11 bases between. Germline CDR1 is MDHEN and CDR2 is SYDVKM. The CDR3 has 16 residues. The CDR3 reads CASSLVAPANTGELFF. The DNA of the CDR3 is TGTGCCAGCAGTTTGGTTGCACCCGCGAACACCGGGGAGCTGTTTTTT.

The chain couples TRBV20-1 to TRBJ1-5; maybe TRBD1 (5 bases). The germline V gene has CDR1 DFQATT and CDR2 SNEGSKA (reference sequence). CDR3 length: 14 residues. The CDR3 DNA reads TGCAGCTGGGATCCGGCAGGGAACCTTCAGCCCCAGCATTTT. Amino acid sequence: CSWDPAGNLQPQHF.

The rearrangement links TRBV7-3 to TRBJ2-3; unclear D gene. This CDR3 comprises 14 residues. CDR1 SGHTA and CDR2 FQGTGA come from the germline V gene. Trimming removed 5 bases at V and 2 bases at J, with 11 bases between. As DNA, the CDR3 is TGTGCCAGCAGCCCCCCCGGTCACACAGATACGCAGTATTTT. It specifies CASSPPGHTDTQYF.

V usage is TRBV20-1 and J usage is TRBJ2-7; 7 bases line up with TRBD2. Germline CDR1 is DFQATT and CDR2 is SNEGSKA (reference sequence). This CDR3 comprises 14 residues. V lost 2 bases to trimming and J lost 5 bases; unmatched junction nucleotides: 9. As DNA, the CDR3 is TGCAGTGCTAGACCCGGGACTAAGCCGAACGAGCAGTACTTC. Translating it yields CSARPGTKPNEQYF.

This clonotype has more than one count but fewer than ten. Relative to the germline gene, one junction end is altered; a read error may explain this. The chain has TRBV18 and TRBJ2-1; 7 positions match TRBD1. Germline loops: CDR1 KGHSH, CDR2 LQKENI. The length of the CDR3 is 16 residues. The CDR3 protein is CTSSPPQRAGGHEQFF. CDR3 sequence (DNA): TGTACCAGCTCACCACCACAACGGGCAGGGGGACATGAGCAGTTCTTC.

V and J are TRBV12-3 or TRBV12-4 and TRBJ2-5; the D call may be TRBD1 or TRBD2 (6 bases each). V was shortened by 3 bases and J by 0 bases, with 14 bases between the two germline ends. The CDR3 has 16 residues. The CDR3 region is CASSLWGARDQETQYF. The DNA of the CDR3 is TGTGCCAGCAGTTTGTGGGGGGCAAGGGACCAAGAGACCCAGTACTTC.